One and the same sample provided the 8 T cell receptor beta chains below, sequenced in a study of shared clonotypes between healthy human individuals. Naive-designated CD8 cells lacked CD45RO, were positively enriched for CCR7, and omitted terminally differentiated effector memory CD45RA+ cells. Sequencing was performed with immunoSEQ multiplex PCR; in TCRdb, only in-frame clones are kept and a portion is missing. This table has some 740,000 clones, 92% appearing once. The specimen was naive CD8+ T cells sorted from blood. These receptors all come from a man aged 25 to 40 in good health.

The chain combines TRBV6-6 with TRBJ2-4; TRBD2 might be the D (6 bases). With 10 bases removed from V and 6 bases from J, the gap between germline ends came to 13 bases. Looked up from germline, CDR1 is MNHNY and CDR2 is SVGAGI (reference sequence). The CDR3 spans 12 residues. CDR3 amino acids: CAICISGNIQYF. For the CDR3, the DNA is TGTGCCATCTGTATTAGCGGAAACATTCAGTACTTC.

In the case of this clone: At the DNA level, this CDR3 is encoded by other sequences in the same sample as well. The gene calls are TRBV10-2 and TRBJ2-7; no definite D call. The CDR3 totals 11 residues. The germline CDR1 and CDR2 sequences are WSHSY and SAAADI. Trimming took off 3 bases at V and 2 bases at J, with 2 bases between the two ends. The CDR3 DNA reads TGCGCCAGCAGTGAAGCCTACGAGCAGTACTTC. This gives the protein CASSEAYEQYF.

The chain recombines TRBV5-1 with TRBJ1-1; 10 nucleotides match TRBD1. V trimming: 2 bases; J trimming: 6 bases; junction bases outside the gene matches: 1. Germline CDR1 and CDR2: SGHRS and YFSETQ. CDR3 size: 13 residues. The DNA of the CDR3 is TGCGCCAGCAGCTTCGGGACAGGGGCTGAAGCTTTCTTT. Translated: CASSFGTGAEAFF.

The genes are TRBV15 and TRBJ2-3; D may be TRBD1 (7 bases). CDR1 and CDR2 (germline): LNHNV, YYDKDF (reference sequence). The ends were cut back, 2 bases at V and 3 bases at J, with 15 bases in the middle. The CDR3 is 16 residues long. The CDR3 region has the DNA TGTGCCACCAGCAGATTTGTGCCAGGGGGGACAGATACGCAGTATTTT. Amino acid sequence: CATSRFVPGGTDTQYF.

J is TRBJ2-7 and V is TRBV5-1, with a weak D call TRBD2 (5 bases). Germline CDR1 SGHRS, CDR2 YFSETQ. The CDR3 length is 14 residues. The germline V and J ends were trimmed by 0 bases and 3 bases, with 10 bases remaining between them. For the CDR3, the DNA is TGCGCCAGCAGCTTGGGTAGCGATCGCTACGAGCAGTACTTC. Its translation: CASSLGSDRYEQYF.

The chain is built from TRBV9 and TRBJ1-1; D gene unclear. CDR1 and CDR2 from the germline V gene are SGDLS and YYNGEE. V lost 0 bases and J 3 bases, leaving 9 bases between the germline ends. The CDR3 totals 14 residues. The CDR3 is CASSVGGTDTEAFF. The CDR3 DNA follows: TGTGCCAGCAGCGTAGGTGGAACGGACACTGAAGCTTTCTTT.

This clone was seen only once. This chain uses TRBV11-2 with TRBJ2-7; TRBD2 agrees at 9 bases. Germline V gene data show CDR1 as SGHAT and CDR2 as FQNNGV. The CDR3 is made up of 15 amino acids. With V trimmed by 5 bases and J by 4 bases, 9 bases remained unmatched. The chain's CDR3 is CASSGGLAPIYEQYF. In DNA form, the CDR3 reads TGTGCCAGCAGCGGGGGACTAGCACCAATTTACGAGCAGTACTTC.

This clone has just a few counts. The DNA for the CDR3 is TGTGCCAGCAGGACGGGTTTGGCTGAAGCTTTCTTT. Translated: CASRTGLAEAFF. The chain employs TRBV27 and TRBJ1-1; D unclear. Deletions cut 6 bases from V and 6 bases from J, with 11 bases between. Germline-derived CDR1 and CDR2 are MNHEY and SMNVEV (reference sequence). This CDR3 spans 12 amino acids.